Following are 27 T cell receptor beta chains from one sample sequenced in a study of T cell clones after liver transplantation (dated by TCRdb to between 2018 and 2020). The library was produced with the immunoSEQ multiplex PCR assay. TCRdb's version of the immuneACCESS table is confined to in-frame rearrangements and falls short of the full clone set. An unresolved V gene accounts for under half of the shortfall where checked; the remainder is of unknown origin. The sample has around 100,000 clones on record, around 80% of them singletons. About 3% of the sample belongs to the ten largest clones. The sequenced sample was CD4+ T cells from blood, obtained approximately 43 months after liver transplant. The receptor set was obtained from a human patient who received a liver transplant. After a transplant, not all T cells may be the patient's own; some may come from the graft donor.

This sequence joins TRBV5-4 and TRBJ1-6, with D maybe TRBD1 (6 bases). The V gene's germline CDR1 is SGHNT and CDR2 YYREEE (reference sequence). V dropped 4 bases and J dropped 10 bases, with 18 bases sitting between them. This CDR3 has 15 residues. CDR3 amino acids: CASSLGTLEGSPLHF. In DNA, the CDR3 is TGTGCCAGCAGCCTCGGGACACTGGAAGGATCACCCCTCCACTTT.

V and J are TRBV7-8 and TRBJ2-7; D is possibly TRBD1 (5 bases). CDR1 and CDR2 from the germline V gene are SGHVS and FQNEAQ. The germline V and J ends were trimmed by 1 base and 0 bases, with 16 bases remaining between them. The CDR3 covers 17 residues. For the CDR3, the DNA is TGTGCCAGCAGCTTAGACAGGAAGCTTTATTCCTCCTACGAGCAGTACTTC. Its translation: CASSLDRKLYSSYEQYF.

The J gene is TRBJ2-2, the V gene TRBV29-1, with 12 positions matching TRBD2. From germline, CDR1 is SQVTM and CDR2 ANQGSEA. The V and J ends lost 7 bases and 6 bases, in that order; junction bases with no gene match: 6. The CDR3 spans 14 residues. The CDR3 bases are TGCAGCGCTGCGGGACTAGCGGGTTCCGGGGAGCTGTTTTTT. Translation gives CSAAGLAGSGELFF.

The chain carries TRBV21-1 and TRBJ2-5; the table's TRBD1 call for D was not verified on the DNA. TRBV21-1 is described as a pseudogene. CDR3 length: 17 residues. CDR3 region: CASSNSSGDRRQETQYF. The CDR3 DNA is TGTGCCAGCAGCAATTCCTCCGGGGACAGGCGGCAAGAGACCCAGTACTTC.

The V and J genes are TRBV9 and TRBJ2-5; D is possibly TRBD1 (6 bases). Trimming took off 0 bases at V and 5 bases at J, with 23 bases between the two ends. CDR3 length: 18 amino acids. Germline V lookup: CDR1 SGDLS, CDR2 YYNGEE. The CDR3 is CASSVVPGVGSLEETQYF. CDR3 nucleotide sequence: TGTGCCAGCAGCGTAGTTCCAGGGGTTGGCAGTCTCGAGGAGACCCAGTACTTC.

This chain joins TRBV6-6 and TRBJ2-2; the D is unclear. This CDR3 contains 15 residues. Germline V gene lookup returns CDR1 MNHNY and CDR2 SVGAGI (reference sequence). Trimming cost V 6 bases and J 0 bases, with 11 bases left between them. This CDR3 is CASSQEPTNTGELFF. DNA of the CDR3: TGTGCCAGCAGCCAGGAGCCAACGAACACCGGGGAGCTGTTTTTT.

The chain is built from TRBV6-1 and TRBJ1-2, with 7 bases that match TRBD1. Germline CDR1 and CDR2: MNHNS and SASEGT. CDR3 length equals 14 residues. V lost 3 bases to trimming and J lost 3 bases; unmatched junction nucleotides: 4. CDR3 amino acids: CASSEGRGYYGYTF. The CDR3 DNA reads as TGTGCCAGCAGTGAGGGCAGGGGGTACTATGGCTACACCTTC.

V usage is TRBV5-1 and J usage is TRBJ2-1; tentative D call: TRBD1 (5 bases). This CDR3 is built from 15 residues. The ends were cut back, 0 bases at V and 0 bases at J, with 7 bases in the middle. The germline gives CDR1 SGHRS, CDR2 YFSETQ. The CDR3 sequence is CASSLDRSSYNEQFF. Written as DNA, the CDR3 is TGCGCCAGCAGCTTGGACAGGAGCTCCTACAATGAGCAGTTCTTC.

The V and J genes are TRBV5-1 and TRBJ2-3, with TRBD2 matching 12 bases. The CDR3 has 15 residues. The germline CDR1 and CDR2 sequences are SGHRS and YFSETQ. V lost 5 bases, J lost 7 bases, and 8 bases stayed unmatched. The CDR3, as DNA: TGCGCCAGCAGTAAATCTAGCGGGAGGGCAAATACGCAGTATTTT. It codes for CASSKSSGRANTQYF.

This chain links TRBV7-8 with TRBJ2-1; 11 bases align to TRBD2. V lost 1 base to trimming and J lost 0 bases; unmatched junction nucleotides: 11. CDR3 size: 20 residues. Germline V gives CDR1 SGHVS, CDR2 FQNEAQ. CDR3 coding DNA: TGTGCCAGCAGCTTAGGGCCGTTCGGGACTAGCGGACGCTCCTACAATGAGCAGTTCTTC. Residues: CASSLGPFGTSGRSYNEQFF.

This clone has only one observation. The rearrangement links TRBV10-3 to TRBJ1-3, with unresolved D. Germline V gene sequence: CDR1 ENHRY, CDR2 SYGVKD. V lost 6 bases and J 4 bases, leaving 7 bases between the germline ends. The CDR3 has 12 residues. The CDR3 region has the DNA TGTGCCATCAGATACGGAGGAAACACCATATATTTT. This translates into CAIRYGGNTIYF.

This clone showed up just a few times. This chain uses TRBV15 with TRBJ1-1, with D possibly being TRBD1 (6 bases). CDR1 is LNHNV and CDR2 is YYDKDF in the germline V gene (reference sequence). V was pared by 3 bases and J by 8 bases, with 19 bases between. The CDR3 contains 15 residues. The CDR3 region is CATSRTGTGAIEAFF. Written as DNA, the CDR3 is TGTGCCACCAGCAGGACAGGCACAGGAGCTATAGAAGCTTTCTTT.

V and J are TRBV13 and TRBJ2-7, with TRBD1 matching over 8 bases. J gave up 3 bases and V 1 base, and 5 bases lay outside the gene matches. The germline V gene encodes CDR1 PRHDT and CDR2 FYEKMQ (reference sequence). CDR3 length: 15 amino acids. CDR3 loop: CASSLETGVGYEQYF. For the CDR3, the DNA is TGTGCCAGCAGCTTAGAGACAGGGGTGGGCTACGAGCAGTACTTC.

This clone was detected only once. DNA of the CDR3: TGTGCCAGCAGCCAGCGGACTAGCGGGGTTAACACCGGGGAGCTGTTTTTT. Amino acid sequence: CASSQRTSGVNTGELFF. The rearrangement joins TRBV5-6 to TRBJ2-2; TRBD2 aligns across 12 bases. This CDR3 is built from 17 residues. From germline, CDR1 is SGHDT and CDR2 YYEEEE. J gave up 2 bases and V 4 bases, and 6 bases lay outside the gene matches.

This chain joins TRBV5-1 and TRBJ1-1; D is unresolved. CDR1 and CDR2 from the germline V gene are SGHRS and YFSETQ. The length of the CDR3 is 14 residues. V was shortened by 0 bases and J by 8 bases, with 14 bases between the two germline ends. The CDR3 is CASSLDGIPGEAFF. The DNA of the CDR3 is TGCGCCAGCAGCTTGGACGGGATACCTGGCGAAGCTTTCTTT.

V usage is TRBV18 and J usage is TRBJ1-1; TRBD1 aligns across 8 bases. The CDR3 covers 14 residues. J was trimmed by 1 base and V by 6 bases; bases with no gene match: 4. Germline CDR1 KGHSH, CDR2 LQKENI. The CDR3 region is CASSTDRANTEAFF. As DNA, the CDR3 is TGTGCCAGCTCTACGGACAGGGCGAACACTGAAGCTTTCTTT. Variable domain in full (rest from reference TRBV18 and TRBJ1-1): NAGVMQNPRHLVRRRGQEARLRCSPMKGHSHVYWYRQLPEEGLKFMVYLQKENIIDESGMPKERFSAEFPKEGPSILRIQQVVRGDSAAYFCASSTDRANTEAFFGQGTRLTVV.

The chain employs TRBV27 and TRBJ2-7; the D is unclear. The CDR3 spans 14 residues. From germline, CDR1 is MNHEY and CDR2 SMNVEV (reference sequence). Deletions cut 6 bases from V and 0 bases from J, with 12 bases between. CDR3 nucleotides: TGTGCCAGCAGCACCCTCGGGCCCTCCTACGAGCAGTACTTC. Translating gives CASSTLGPSYEQYF.

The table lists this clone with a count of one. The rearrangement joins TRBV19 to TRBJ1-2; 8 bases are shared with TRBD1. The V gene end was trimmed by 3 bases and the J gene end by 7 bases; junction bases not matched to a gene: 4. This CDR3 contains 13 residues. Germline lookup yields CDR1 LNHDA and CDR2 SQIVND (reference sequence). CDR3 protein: CASSMQGAVGYTF. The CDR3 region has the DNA TGTGCCAGTAGTATGCAGGGGGCGGTTGGCTACACCTTC.

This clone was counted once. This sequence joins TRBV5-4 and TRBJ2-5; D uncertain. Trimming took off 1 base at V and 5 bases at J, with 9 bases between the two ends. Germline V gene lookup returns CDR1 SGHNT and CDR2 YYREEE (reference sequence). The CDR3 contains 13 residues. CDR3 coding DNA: TGTGCCAGCAGCTTGTTTGCGGCGGAGACCCAGTACTTC. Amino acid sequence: CASSLFAAETQYF.

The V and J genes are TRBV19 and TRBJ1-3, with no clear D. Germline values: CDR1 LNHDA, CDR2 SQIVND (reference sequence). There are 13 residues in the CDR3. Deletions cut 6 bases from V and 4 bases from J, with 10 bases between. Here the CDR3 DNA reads TGTGCCAGTAGCGGACGGGAGGGAAACACCATATATTTT. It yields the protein CASSGREGNTIYF.

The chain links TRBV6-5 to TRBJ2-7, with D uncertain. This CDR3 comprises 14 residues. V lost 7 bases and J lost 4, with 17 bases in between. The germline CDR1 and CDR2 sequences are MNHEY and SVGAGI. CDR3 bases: TGTGCCAGCACTGTGTCTCTAGGGCCGTACGAGCAGTACTTC. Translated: CASTVSLGPYEQYF.

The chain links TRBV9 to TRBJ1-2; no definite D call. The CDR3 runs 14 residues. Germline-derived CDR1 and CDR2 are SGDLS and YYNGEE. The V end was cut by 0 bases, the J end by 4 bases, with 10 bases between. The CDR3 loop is CASSVADGPYGYTF. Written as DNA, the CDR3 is TGTGCCAGCAGCGTAGCGGACGGACCCTATGGCTACACCTTC.

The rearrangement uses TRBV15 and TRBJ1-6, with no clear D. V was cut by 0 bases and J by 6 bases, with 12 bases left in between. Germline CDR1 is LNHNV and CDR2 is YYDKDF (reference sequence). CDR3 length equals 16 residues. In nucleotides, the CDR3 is TGTGCCACCAGCAGAGATGTAGGCCCAACTAATTCACCCCTCCACTTT. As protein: CATSRDVGPTNSPLHF.

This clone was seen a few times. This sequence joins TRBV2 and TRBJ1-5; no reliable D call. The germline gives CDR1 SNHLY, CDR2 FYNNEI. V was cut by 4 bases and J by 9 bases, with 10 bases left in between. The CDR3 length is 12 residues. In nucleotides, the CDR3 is TGTGCCAGCAGTGTACAGCCGCCGCCCCAGCATTTT. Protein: CASSVQPPPQHF.

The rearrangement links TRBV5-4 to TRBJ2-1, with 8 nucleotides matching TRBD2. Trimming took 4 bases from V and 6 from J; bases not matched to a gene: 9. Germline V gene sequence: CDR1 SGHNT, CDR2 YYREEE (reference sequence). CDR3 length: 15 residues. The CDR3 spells CASSTGTRSPNEQFF. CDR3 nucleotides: TGTGCCAGCAGCACCGGGACTAGGTCCCCCAATGAGCAGTTCTTC.

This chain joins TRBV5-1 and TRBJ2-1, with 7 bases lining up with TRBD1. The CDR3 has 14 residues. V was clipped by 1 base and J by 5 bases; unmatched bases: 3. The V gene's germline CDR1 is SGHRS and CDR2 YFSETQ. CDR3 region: CASSLSGQNNEQFF. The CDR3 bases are TGCGCCAGCAGCTTGTCGGGACAGAACAATGAGCAGTTCTTC.

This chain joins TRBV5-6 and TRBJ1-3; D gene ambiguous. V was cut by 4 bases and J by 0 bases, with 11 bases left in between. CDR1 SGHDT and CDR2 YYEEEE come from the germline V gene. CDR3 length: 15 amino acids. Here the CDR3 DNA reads TGTGCCAGCAGCGATGGCAGAGTCTCTGGAAACACCATATATTTT. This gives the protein CASSDGRVSGNTIYF.